The T cell receptor beta chain under discussion was sequenced for a study of blood T cells in healthy people across ages (dated by TCRdb to about 2015). Regarding the study in general: In model experiments, roughly one uniquely barcoded TCR beta cDNA molecule per two T cells was captured by template switching. Using the same blood draw, the study looked at two additional independent replicas of 1 million unique cDNA reads for two donors, one aged 18 to 29 and the other aged 80 or older. The donors were split into four age groups: young (average around 15 years), middle-aged (around 40), aged (approximately 59) and long-lived (under 90). To track age-related changes in TCR beta repertoire diversity, the study relied on deep sequencing normalized with unique cDNA molecular identifiers.

Libraries came from 5' RACE. TCRdb records Illumina HiSeq 2500 as the sequencer. A second PCR of about 6 to 12 cycles was run with a J-beta primer mix and a sample-barcoded 5' primer. Each TCR beta cDNA molecule received a unique molecular identifier from a template-switch 5' adaptor carrying 12 random nucleotides. Each sample yielded at least 2.5 million CDR3-containing paired-end reads. First-strand cDNA synthesis was performed from all RNA using the Mint cDNA synthesis kit, with priming by a TRBC-specific oligonucleotide. After uracil-DNA glycosylase treatment, a first 18-cycle PCR used universal primers M1SS and BC2_uni_R on all cDNA. The authors processed their data as follows. Each sample was normalized by randomly selecting 1 million high-quality reads, each carrying a distinct molecular identifier. Instead of being binned into consensus sequences, reads that shared molecular identifiers were thrown out. MiTCR, run with a Q25 quality threshold and the strictest error-elimination algorithm, handled CDR3 identification, clonotype clustering and error correction. A nonparametric unseen species model using Euler transformation provided a lower-bound estimate of total TCR beta diversity. Clones were called with MiXCR by TCRdb after fastp trimmed the public reads at Q25, and only in-frame beta chains were retained. CDR3 protein sequences are deduplicated, and each keeps its most common genes and DNA. The V and J calls, along with clone size, are taken from TCRdb and not from the paper's own processing. Counted in this sample were some 930,000 distinct CDR3 sequences; 25% to 35% of them appeared once. 10% to 13% of the sample is taken by the ten largest.

Here is what the overall study found, with its caveats: Because donor CMV infection status was unknown, age-related changes in expanded clonotypes were potentially confounded. The long-lived group showed more naive CD4+ T cells, fewer expanded clones and increased TCR diversity than the aged group, suggesting age selection. Bulk unsorted PBMC profiling prevented conclusive comparison of naive and antigen-experienced compartments. As age increased, observed TCR beta diversity per million T cells dropped in a roughly linear way, and a significant reduction was already evident by age about 40. Estimates of total diversity from one million sequenced T cells were regarded as lower bounds and underestimates. A strong correlation was found between observed TCR beta diversity and the percentage of naive T cells measured by flow cytometry.

This clonotype has a handful of counts. No antigen is known for it. The input lacks base qualities; no much larger clone sits a single base away. Per the germline V gene, MDHEN is the CDR1 and SYDVKM is the CDR2. Deletion took 5 bases off V and 5 bases off J, with a span of 16 bases between the germline ends. Counted from cysteine to phenylalanine, this CDR3 has 14 amino acids. Of the read, only the CDR3 DNA is kept; its 42 bases are in frame from base 1. The donors were some 36 Caucasian individuals from Russia, aged roughly 6 to 90 years, who were systemically healthy. Around 10 milliliters of peripheral blood were collected from each donor into EDTA-treated Vacutainer tubes. Ficoll-Paque density-gradient centrifugation was used to isolate PBMCs, with at least 6.5 million obtained per sample. Trizol reagent was used to extract total RNA from PBMCs, with at least 6 micrograms per sample. For every donor, an aliquot of PBMCs went through flow cytometry to measure the percentages of naive CD45RAhigh/CD27high T cells.

These same records also appear under a second study, on T cells of mothers and their children. The second study, in turn, reports: Nine systemically healthy Caucasian individuals served as donors, namely three mothers together with their six children. cDNA synthesis consumed the entire amount of extracted RNA, loaded at around 1.4 ug RNA in each 15 ul reaction. Sample barcodes and 2-4 random nucleotides were added via the M1S primer in the second PCR. Over 8.5 million TCR beta CDR3 reads came from each mother, compared with some 3.1 million reads from each child. TCR recombination output is similarly shaped by thymic selection in related and unrelated pairs, with a minor effect exerted by inherited differences. Normalized repertoire overlap was always slightly but never significantly higher in related than unrelated mother-child pairs. No persistent microchimeric T cell clones were detected, at a sensitivity of about 100 clones per million clonotypes. To look for features that set related mother-child pairs apart from unrelated individuals, the researchers ran deep NGS to compare the TCR beta repertoires of mothers and children. On average, the children were approximately 11 +/- 4 years old, while the mothers were approximately 40 +/- 4 years old. After adapters were ligated using NEBNext reagents, the libraries underwent 100+100 nt paired-end sequencing on an Illumina HiSeq 2000. Mother and child libraries were prepared a month apart and sequenced in separate runs to prevent cross-contamination. Between roughly 500,000 and 2,000,000 distinct TCR beta clonotypes were identified per donor. Naive TCR beta clonotypes were estimated from low-frequency clonotypes matched to each donor's FACS-determined naive share, without sorting.

This receptor was obtained from a woman between 35 and 50 years old in good health. The chain links TRBV28 with TRBJ2-7; the D region possibly corresponds to TRBD1 (7 bases align). The sequenced sample consisted of blood. In nucleotides, the sequence is TGTGCCAGCAGTGGATGGCAGGGGGGCAACGAGCAGTACTTC. The translation is CASSGWQGGNEQYF.